One and the same sample provided the 15 T cell receptor beta chains below, sequenced in a study of blood T cell repertoires in COVID-19. TCRdb keeps only in-frame clones here, not all; method: immunoSEQ multiplex PCR. The table records 140,000 or so clones, more than 70% of them present only once. The sample comprised peripheral blood. These receptors were collected from a human donor in a cohort sampled during active COVID-19.

The genes are TRBV4-1 and TRBJ1-5; no clear D. Between the trimmed V and J ends, which lost 2 bases and 2 bases, there was a span of 10 bases. Germline loops: CDR1 MGHRA, CDR2 YSYEKL. The CDR3 extends over 15 amino acids. The CDR3 protein is CASSQLGMGNQPQHF. The CDR3 region has the DNA TGCGCCAGCAGCCAATTGGGCATGGGCAATCAGCCCCAGCATTTT.

The rearrangement joins TRBV27 to TRBJ2-7; 8 bases match TRBD1. The ends lost 5 bases at V and 2 bases at J; junction bases unmatched: 5. This CDR3 comprises 14 residues. Germline CDR1 reads MNHEY; CDR2 reads SMNVEV (reference sequence). The CDR3 sequence is CASSPPGGPYEQYF. CDR3 in DNA: TGTGCCAGCAGTCCGCCAGGGGGCCCCTACGAGCAGTACTTC.

The chain carries TRBV5-6 and TRBJ1-5; D perhaps matches TRBD1 (5 bases). Trimming removed 0 bases at V and 1 base at J, with 5 bases between. The germline V gene encodes CDR1 SGHDT and CDR2 YYEEEE. The CDR3 runs to 14 residues. CDR3 sequence (DNA): TGTGCCAGCAGCTTGGGGGGCAGCAATCAGCCCCAGCATTTT. Translation gives CASSLGGSNQPQHF.

CDR3 in amino acids: CASSLGRDTEAFF. CDR3 in DNA: TGTGCCAGCAGTTTAGGCAGGGACACTGAAGCTTTCTTT. V is TRBV12-3 or TRBV12-4 and J is TRBJ1-1; perhaps TRBD1 as D (5 bases). Trimming removed 1 base from V and 3 bases from J, with 6 bases in between. The CDR3 is 13 residues long.

This clone was seen a single time. CDR3 amino acids: CASSYGGPSNQPQHF. The DNA for the CDR3 is TGTGCCAGCAGTTACGGAGGACCGAGCAATCAGCCCCAGCATTTT. The chain employs TRBV6-2 or TRBV6-3 and TRBJ1-5; D remains ambiguous. This CDR3 is built from 15 residues. With 2 bases removed from V and 1 base from J, the gap between germline ends came to 9 bases. The germline CDR1 and CDR2 sequences are MNHEY and SVGEGT.

This chain uses TRBV5-8 with TRBJ1-1; D might be TRBD1 (5 bases). The germline gives CDR1 SGHTS, CDR2 YDEGEE. There are 14 residues in the CDR3. V gave up 2 bases and J gave up 1 base, with 9 bases separating them. CDR3 in DNA: TGTGCCAGCAGCTTATTCAGGGCGAACACTGAAGCTTTCTTT. Translation gives CASSLFRANTEAFF.

The chain couples TRBV5-1 to TRBJ2-2; 14 bases match TRBD2. Looked up from germline, CDR1 is SGHRS and CDR2 is YFSETQ. The CDR3 contains 16 residues. The J segment lost 4 bases and the V segment lost 4 bases, leaving 3 bases of the junction unmatched. Written as DNA, the CDR3 is TGCGCCAGCAGCGTGGGACTAGCGGGGGTCACCGGGGAGCTGTTTTTT. Translating gives CASSVGLAGVTGELFF.

The chain carries TRBV21-1 and TRBJ2-1; TRBD1 is taken as the D call from the table, unchecked against the DNA. TRBV21-1 is a pseudogene locus. This CDR3 contains 16 residues. The CDR3, as DNA: TGTGCCAGCAGCAAGGGGGGACAGGGCCCTTACAATGAGCAGTTCTTC. Its protein is CASSKGGQGPYNEQFF.

The J gene is TRBJ1-1, the V gene TRBV4-2; TRBD1 matches at 10 bases. The V gene's germline CDR1 is LGHNA and CDR2 YNFKEQ. The CDR3 loop spans 15 amino acids. Trimming took 4 bases from V and 7 from J; bases not matched to a gene: 9. In DNA form, the CDR3 reads TGTGCCAGCAGCCCGCTAAAGACAGGGGGCAATGAAGCTTTCTTT. It is translated as CASSPLKTGGNEAFF.

This clone was counted a single time. V usage is TRBV3-1 (or the pseudogene TRBV3-2) and J usage is TRBJ1-1, with D possibly being TRBD1 (6 bases). Germline CDR1 LGHDT, CDR2 YNNKEL (reference sequence). V shed 4 bases and J shed 3 bases, with 9 bases lying between them. This CDR3 is 13 amino acids long. The CDR3 reads CASSPDRYTEAFF. The CDR3 DNA follows: TGTGCCAGCAGCCCTGACAGGTACACTGAAGCTTTCTTT.

J is TRBJ1-2 and V is TRBV4-3, with a possible D match to TRBD1 (5 bases). CDR3 length equals 15 residues. V lost 0 bases to trimming and J lost 1 base, with 9 bases between them. CDR1 is LGHNA, CDR2 YSLEER, per germline. The CDR3 nucleotides are TGCGCCAGCAGCCAAGATCACGACAGTAACTATGGCTACACCTTC. Protein product: CASSQDHDSNYGYTF.

This sequence joins TRBV23-1 and TRBJ1-3; D gene uncertain. TRBV23-1 belongs to the ORF category, with a function that is uncertain. The CDR3 is 15 amino acids. V gave up 8 bases and J gave up 2 bases, with 16 bases separating them. In nucleotides, the CDR3 is TGCGCCAGCGGCCTACGGGTAAATCCTGGAAACACCATATATTTT. As protein: CASGLRVNPGNTIYF.

CDR3 residues: CASLSSGGLQETQYF. CDR3 nucleotide sequence: TGTGCCAGCCTTTCTAGCGGGGGCCTTCAAGAGACCCAGTACTTC. V gene TRBV6-5 combines with J gene TRBJ2-5; 10 nucleotides match TRBD2. J was trimmed by 2 bases and V by 8 bases; bases with no gene match: 8. The CDR3 extends over 15 amino acids. Looked up from germline, CDR1 is MNHEY and CDR2 is SVGAGI.

This clone showed up just a few times. The rearrangement joins TRBV3-1 (or the pseudogene TRBV3-2) to TRBJ1-6; 11 nucleotides agree with TRBD1. Germline trimming cut 7 bases from V and 10 bases from J; bases unmatched to any gene: 6. The CDR3 totals 14 residues. The germline gives CDR1 LGHDT, CDR2 YNNKEL (reference sequence). CDR3 bases: TGTGCCAGCAATACCGGGACAGGGGGGTCACCCCTCCACTTT. It encodes CASNTGTGGSPLHF.

The V and J genes are TRBV6-6 and TRBJ2-7, with D possibly matching TRBD1 (5 bases). CDR3 length: 12 residues. V shed 6 bases and J shed 0 bases, with 6 bases lying between them. Germline CDR1 and CDR2: MNHNY and SVGAGI (reference sequence). DNA of the CDR3: TGTGCCAGCAGGACAGTCTCCTACGAGCAGTACTTC. This gives the protein CASRTVSYEQYF.